This T cell receptor beta chain derives from a study of cytomegalovirus exposure and HLA in healthy donors. The study, taken as a whole, reports: Some TCR beta chains (approximately 180 of them) were listed as cytomegalovirus-associated. On later analysis, the bulk of CMV-associated TCR beta chains appeared to be HLA-restricted.

Both 60 Vbeta primers and 13 Jbeta primers went into the PCR. Original methodology: Later reanalysis found tens of millions of unique TCR beta chains, about 11 million of them shared. Method: immunoSEQ multiplex PCR; TCRdb's copy keeps in-frame clones and lacks some. The V and J calls and clone size were taken over from that table, and D and trimming were inferred from the DNA. The sample lists some 160,000 clones, under 80% occurring once. The CDR3 totals 15 residues. From germline, CDR1 is SGHRS and CDR2 YFSETQ. Trimming pared 2 bases from V and 0 bases from J, leaving 9 bases between. In its sample, this clone was seen once. Its target is not known.

The chain combines TRBV5-1 with TRBJ1-3, with D unresolved. The receptor comes from a woman aged 30 to 39 in good health and CMV-seronegative. Sequencing was done on a sample of PBMCs. The CDR3 DNA reads TGCGCCAGCAGCTTAGACACAGTCTCTGGAAACACCATATATTTT. Protein sequence: CASSLDTVSGNTIYF.